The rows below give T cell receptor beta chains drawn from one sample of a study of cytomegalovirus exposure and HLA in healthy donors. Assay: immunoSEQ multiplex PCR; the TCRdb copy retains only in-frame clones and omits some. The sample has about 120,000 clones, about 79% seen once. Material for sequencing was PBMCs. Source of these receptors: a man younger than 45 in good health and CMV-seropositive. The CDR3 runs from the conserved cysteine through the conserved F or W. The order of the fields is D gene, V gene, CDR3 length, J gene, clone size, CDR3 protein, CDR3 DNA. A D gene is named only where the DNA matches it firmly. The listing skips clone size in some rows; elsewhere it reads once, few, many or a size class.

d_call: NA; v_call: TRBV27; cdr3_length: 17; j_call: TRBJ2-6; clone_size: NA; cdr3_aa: CASGLTHRPSGANGLTF; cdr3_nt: TGTGCCAGCGGATTGACACACAGGCCCTCTGGGGCCAACGGCCTGACTTTC
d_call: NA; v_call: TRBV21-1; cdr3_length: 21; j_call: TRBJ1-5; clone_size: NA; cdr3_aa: CASSKRIPGQGKSSSNQPQHF; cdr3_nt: TGTGCCAGCAGCAAAAGGATACCTGGACAGGGTAAATCGTCTAGCAATCAGCCCCAGCATTTT
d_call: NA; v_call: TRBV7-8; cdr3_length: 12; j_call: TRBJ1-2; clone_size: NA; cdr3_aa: CASSPSSYGYTF; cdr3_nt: TGTGCCAGCAGCCCGTCGAGCTATGGCTACACCTTC
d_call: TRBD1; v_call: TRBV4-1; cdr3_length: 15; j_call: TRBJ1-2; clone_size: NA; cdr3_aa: CASSQNRGSLGGYTF; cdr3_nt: TGCGCCAGCAGCCAAAACAGGGGCTCGTTGGGTGGCTACACCTTC
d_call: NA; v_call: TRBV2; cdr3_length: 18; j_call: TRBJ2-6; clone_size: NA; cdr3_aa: CASRAPGGSGSGANVLTF; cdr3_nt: TGTGCCAGCAGGGCCCCCGGGGGTAGCGGCTCTGGGGCCAACGTCCTGACTTTC
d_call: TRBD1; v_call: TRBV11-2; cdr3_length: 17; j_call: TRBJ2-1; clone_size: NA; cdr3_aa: CASSFTWGQGAGNEQFF; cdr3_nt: TGTGCCAGCAGTTTCACGTGGGGACAGGGGGCAGGGAATGAGCAGTTCTTC
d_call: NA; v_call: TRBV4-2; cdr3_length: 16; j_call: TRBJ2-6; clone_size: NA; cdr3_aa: CASSQAGGAGANVLTF; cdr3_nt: TGTGCCAGCAGCCAAGCCGGCGGCGCTGGGGCCAACGTCCTGACTTTC
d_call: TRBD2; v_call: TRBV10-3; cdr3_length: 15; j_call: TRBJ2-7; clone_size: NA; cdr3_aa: CAISRPGLAGVGQYF; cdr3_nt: TGTGCCATCAGCCGACCAGGGCTAGCGGGAGTTGGGCAGTACTTC
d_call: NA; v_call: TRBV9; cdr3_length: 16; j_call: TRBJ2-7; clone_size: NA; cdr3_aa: CASSAHPRDTTYEQYF; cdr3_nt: TGTGCCAGCAGCGCCCATCCCCGGGACACCACCTACGAGCAGTACTTC
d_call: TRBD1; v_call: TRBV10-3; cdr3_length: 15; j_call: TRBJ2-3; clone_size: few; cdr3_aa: CAISESNRGADTQYF; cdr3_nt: TGTGCCATCAGTGAGTCTAACAGGGGGGCAGATACGCAGTATTTT
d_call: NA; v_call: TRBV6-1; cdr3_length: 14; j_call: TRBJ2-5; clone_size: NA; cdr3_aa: CASSEWRAGETQYF; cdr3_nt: TGTGCCAGCAGTGAATGGCGGGCCGGTGAGACCCAGTACTTC
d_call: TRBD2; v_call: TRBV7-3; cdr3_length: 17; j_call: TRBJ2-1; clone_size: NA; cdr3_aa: CASSLTPASGGYNEQFF; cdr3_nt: TGTGCCAGCAGCTTAACCCCCGCTAGCGGGGGGTACAATGAGCAGTTCTTC
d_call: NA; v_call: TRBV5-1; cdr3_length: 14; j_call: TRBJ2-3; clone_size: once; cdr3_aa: CASREGRDPDTQYF; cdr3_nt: TGCGCCAGCAGGGAGGGCAGGGATCCAGATACGCAGTATTTT